These 32 T cell receptor beta chains share one sample of origin, sequenced in a study of blood T cell repertoires in COVID-19. Clones were sequenced by immunoSEQ multiplex PCR, and TCRdb holds only the in-frame ones, with some missing. Of 140,000 or so clones listed, more than 75% were seen once; the top ten hold less than 5%. The sequencing sample was made of peripheral blood. The source is an elderly woman with acute or convalescent COVID-19.

The chain couples TRBV10-3 to TRBJ2-1; 9 bases match TRBD2. After removal of 0 bases from V and 3 bases from J, the junction contained 6 bases not matched to a gene. CDR1 is ENHRY, CDR2 SYGVKD, per germline. This CDR3 comprises 17 residues. This CDR3 is CAISESNPRGGYNEQFF. The CDR3 nucleotides read TGTGCCATCAGTGAGTCGAACCCGCGGGGGGGCTACAATGAGCAGTTCTTC.

The chain uses TRBV2 and TRBJ2-7, with a weak D call TRBD2 (6 bases). CDR3 size: 14 residues. The germline gives CDR1 SNHLY, CDR2 FYNNEI. Trimming took 7 bases from V and 4 from J, leaving 17 bases between them. The CDR3 nucleotides read TGTGCCAGCACCGGGACTTCCTACCCATACGAGCAGTACTTC. Translating gives CASTGTSYPYEQYF.

The CDR3 protein is CASSFATGEGKLFF. In DNA, the CDR3 is TGTGCCAGCAGTTTCGCGACAGGGGAAGGAAAACTGTTTTTT. The chain is built from TRBV27 and TRBJ1-4; TRBD1 agrees at 8 bases. This CDR3 has 14 amino acids. The ends lost 3 bases at V and 10 bases at J; junction bases unmatched: 7. CDR1 is MNHEY and CDR2 is SMNVEV in the germline V gene (reference sequence).

The rearrangement uses TRBV24-1 and TRBJ1-2; maybe TRBD1 (5 bases). V was cut by 9 bases and J by 1 base, with 8 bases left in between. Per germline, CDR1 KGHDR and CDR2 SFDVKD. CDR3 length equals 12 residues. CDR3 region: CATQGYNYGYTF. The CDR3 bases are TGTGCCACCCAGGGTTATAACTATGGCTACACCTTC.

The chain links TRBV5-8 to TRBJ1-1; 9 bases are a match to TRBD1. In germline, CDR1 is SGHTS, CDR2 YDEGEE. The CDR3 has 14 residues. The ends lost 2 bases at V and 6 bases at J; junction bases unmatched: 5. CDR3 sequence (DNA): TGTGCCAGCAGCTTTGACAGGGGGGGGCCTGAAGCTTTCTTT. This sequence encodes CASSFDRGGPEAFF.

The chain recombines TRBV6-6 with TRBJ2-7; D is uncertain. Germline V gene data show CDR1 as MNHNY and CDR2 as SVGAGI (reference sequence). The CDR3 runs 15 residues. Trimming took off 0 bases at V and 3 bases at J, with 12 bases between the two ends. The CDR3 region has the DNA TGTGCCAGCAGTTACTCCGACAACCTGAACTACGAGCAGTACTTC. Its translation is CASSYSDNLNYEQYF.

The V gene is TRBV7-2, the J gene TRBJ1-3; 7 nucleotides agree with TRBD1. V lost 3 bases to trimming and J lost 1 base; unmatched junction nucleotides: 6. The germline gives CDR1 SGHTA, CDR2 FQGNSA. The CDR3 runs to 16 residues. The CDR3 loop reads CASSFMAGGSGNTIYF. DNA of the CDR3: TGTGCCAGCAGCTTTATGGCAGGGGGATCTGGAAACACCATATATTTT.

This clone has only one observation. This chain joins TRBV7-9 and TRBJ2-1; TRBD2 matches at 12 bases. V shed 5 bases and J 8 bases; nucleotides not matched to a gene: 10. The CDR3 length is 16 residues. Germline CDR1 reads SEHNR; CDR2 reads FQNEAQ (reference sequence). The CDR3 loop reads CASSLRRLAGAHEQFF. The CDR3 coding sequence is TGTGCCAGCAGCCTCCGCCGACTAGCGGGAGCTCATGAGCAGTTCTTC.

The V and J genes are TRBV6-5 and TRBJ2-7; TRBD2 might be the D (5 bases). CDR1 MNHEY and CDR2 SVGAGI come from the germline V gene. CDR3 length: 15 amino acids. Trimming took off 1 base at V and 0 bases at J, with 10 bases between the two ends. The CDR3, as DNA: TGTGCCAGCAGTTACTTTGCGGGTACCTCCTACGAGCAGTACTTC. It translates to CASSYFAGTSYEQYF.

CDR3 sequence: CASSYAGGWGTEAFF. In nucleotides, the CDR3 is TGCGCCAGCAGCTACGCAGGGGGCTGGGGCACTGAAGCTTTCTTT. The chain links TRBV5-1 to TRBJ1-1, with 8 bases aligning to TRBD1. The CDR3 has 15 amino acids. CDR1 SGHRS and CDR2 YFSETQ come from the germline V gene. Germline trimming cut 3 bases from V and 4 bases from J; bases unmatched to any gene: 8.

As concerns this clone: At one of its ends the junction is not consistent with the germline gene, which may arise from a read error. The chain combines TRBV7-3 with TRBJ2-1, with 10 bases lining up with TRBD2. The CDR3 consists of 15 residues. The germline V gene encodes CDR1 SGHTA and CDR2 FQGTGA. Here the CDR3 reads CASSLNSGGYNEQFF. CDR3 in DNA: TGTGCCAGCAGTTTAAATAGCGGGGGGTACAATGAGCAGTTCTTC.

The gene calls are TRBV10-2 and TRBJ2-2; 10 bases map to TRBD2. Germline values: CDR1 WSHSY, CDR2 SAAADI. After removal of 3 bases from V and 0 bases from J, the junction contained 1 base not matched to a gene. This CDR3 comprises 16 residues. CDR3 protein: CASSDSGGPNTGELFF. CDR3 coding DNA: TGCGCCAGCAGTGATAGCGGGGGGCCGAACACCGGGGAGCTGTTTTTT.

This chain joins TRBV18 and TRBJ2-7; the match to TRBD2 covers 10 bases. There are 15 residues in the CDR3. CDR1 is KGHSH, CDR2 LQKENI, per germline. The V and J ends lost 6 bases and 3 bases, in that order; junction bases with no gene match: 8. CDR3: CASSPGGTSVYEQYF. Here the CDR3 DNA reads TGTGCCAGCTCCCCAGGTGGGACTAGCGTCTACGAGCAGTACTTC.

This clone came up a few times. This chain connects TRBV18 to TRBJ2-7; 8 nucleotides agree with TRBD1. The ends lost 3 bases at V and 2 bases at J; junction bases unmatched: 0. The germline V gene encodes CDR1 KGHSH and CDR2 LQKENI. The CDR3 spans 13 residues. CDR3 nucleotide sequence: TGTGCCAGCTCACCCAGGGGGCCCTACGAGCAGTACTTC. The encoded protein is CASSPRGPYEQYF.

The rearrangement links TRBV30 to TRBJ2-7; D remains ambiguous. Germline V gene lookup returns CDR1 GTSNPN and CDR2 SVGIG (reference sequence). This CDR3 contains 11 residues. The V gene lost 5 bases and the J gene lost 2 bases, with 7 bases spanning the gap. The CDR3 DNA follows: TGTGCCTGGGACGGAGCCTACGAGCAGTACTTC. Its protein product is CAWDGAYEQYF.

The chain couples TRBV5-5 to TRBJ1-2; 7 bases agree with TRBD1. V gave up 1 base and J gave up 8 bases; unmatched junction bases: 14. The CDR3 spans 16 residues. Germline V CDR1 and CDR2: SGHKS, YYEKEE (reference sequence). The CDR3 protein is CASSLSPTGTFIGYTF. As DNA, the CDR3 is TGTGCCAGCAGCTTGAGTCCGACAGGGACGTTTATCGGCTACACCTTC.

The rearrangement links TRBV6-4 to TRBJ2-7; TRBD1 aligns across 9 bases. V shed 2 bases and J 6 bases; nucleotides not matched to a gene: 14. The CDR3 spans 17 residues. CDR1 is MRHNA, CDR2 SNTAGT, per germline. The CDR3 region has the DNA TGTGCCAGCAGTGACCCAAACCCCCGGGACAGGGATGCCGAGCAGTACTTC. It codes for CASSDPNPRDRDAEQYF.

This chain joins TRBV11-1 and TRBJ1-6, with D possibly being TRBD1 (5 bases). The germline V gene encodes CDR1 SGHAT and CDR2 FQDESV (reference sequence). This CDR3 comprises 13 residues. Trimming cost V 0 bases and J 11 bases, with 8 bases left between them. This CDR3 reads CASSLARGAPLHF. The CDR3, as DNA: TGTGCCAGCAGCTTAGCTCGGGGGGCACCCCTCCACTTT.

The chain recombines TRBV7-6 with TRBJ2-5; D gene ambiguous. V lost 2 bases and J lost 7, with 20 bases in between. Germline V lookup: CDR1 SGHVS, CDR2 FNYEAQ. The CDR3 is 16 amino acids. The CDR3 protein is CASSLNARLTKSTQYF. DNA of the CDR3: TGTGCCAGCAGCTTAAATGCGCGACTCACCAAGTCGACCCAGTACTTC.

The rearrangement joins TRBV29-1 to TRBJ1-1; D not certain. The CDR3 has 15 residues. With 0 bases removed from V and 1 base from J, the gap between germline ends came to 12 bases. The germline V gene has CDR1 SQVTM and CDR2 ANQGSEA. Here the CDR3 DNA reads TGCAGCGTTGAAGACAGCCTACGCGGGAACACTGAAGCTTTCTTT. It is translated as CSVEDSLRGNTEAFF.

This clone has a single count. The rearrangement joins TRBV19 to TRBJ1-6; a weak D match, TRBD1 (5 bases). This CDR3 has 14 residues. CDR1 is LNHDA, CDR2 SQIVND, per germline (reference sequence). V was clipped by 3 bases and J by 10 bases, with 13 bases between them. Here the CDR3 DNA reads TGTGCCAGTAGTATGGGAAGGGGAAGCTCACCCCTCCACTTT. Protein: CASSMGRGSSPLHF.

The chain recombines TRBV20-1 with TRBJ2-7; maybe TRBD1 (5 bases). Germline CDR1 DFQATT, CDR2 SNEGSKA (reference sequence). The V and J ends lost 3 bases and 5 bases respectively, with 14 bases between them. The CDR3 covers 13 residues. The CDR3 here is CSASFAGNNEQYF. Written as DNA, the CDR3 is TGCAGTGCTAGTTTCGCAGGGAACAACGAGCAGTACTTC.

This rearrangement joins TRBV6-5 to TRBJ1-2; 8 bases fit TRBD1. V lost 4 bases to trimming and J lost 5 bases; unmatched junction nucleotides: 9. Per the germline V gene, CDR1 is MNHEY and CDR2 is SVGAGI. The length of the CDR3 is 15 residues. The CDR3: CASSFTTGTGYGYTF. CDR3 DNA: TGTGCCAGCAGTTTCACTACCGGGACAGGTTATGGCTACACCTTC.

The chain is built from TRBV2 and TRBJ2-2; possible D gene TRBD1, 6 bases. The germline gives CDR1 SNHLY, CDR2 FYNNEI. Trimming removed 5 bases from V and 5 bases from J, with 12 bases in between. This CDR3 has 14 residues. The CDR3 sequence is CASSTGWETGELFF. In nucleotides, the CDR3 is TGTGCCAGCAGTACAGGGTGGGAGACCGGGGAGCTGTTTTTT.

This chain links TRBV27 with TRBJ2-5; 8 bases fit TRBD1. This CDR3 has 15 residues. Germline loops: CDR1 MNHEY, CDR2 SMNVEV (reference sequence). The V segment lost 7 bases and the J segment 5 bases; nucleotides outside the gene matches: 12. CDR3: CASTSLQGARETQYF. CDR3 nucleotide sequence: TGTGCCAGCACCTCCCTGCAGGGGGCGAGGGAGACCCAGTACTTC.

V is TRBV2 and J is TRBJ2-3; TRBD2 matches at 10 bases. Germline CDR1 reads SNHLY; CDR2 reads FYNNEI. The CDR3 extends over 15 amino acids. The ends lost 5 bases at V and 6 bases at J; junction bases unmatched: 8. CDR3 in DNA: TGTGCCAGCAGTCCCATAGCGGGAGGTCTGGATACGCAGTATTTT. Translating gives CASSPIAGGLDTQYF.

The chain uses TRBV19 and TRBJ1-5, with D possibly matching TRBD1 (5 bases). There are 13 residues in the CDR3. Between the trimmed V and J ends, which lost 5 bases and 6 bases, there was a span of 11 bases. From germline, CDR1 is LNHDA and CDR2 SQIVND (reference sequence). The CDR3 protein is CASSYGAIQPQHF. CDR3 bases: TGTGCCAGTAGTTATGGGGCGATTCAGCCCCAGCATTTT.

This chain links TRBV2 with TRBJ2-7, with 12 bases fitting TRBD1. From germline, CDR1 is SNHLY and CDR2 FYNNEI. The CDR3 has 16 residues. V lost 6 bases, J lost 4 bases, and 10 bases stayed unmatched. The CDR3 reads CASSAMPGQGAYEQYF. In DNA, the CDR3 is TGTGCCAGCAGCGCGATGCCGGGACAGGGGGCATACGAGCAGTACTTC.

The chain employs TRBV5-1 and TRBJ2-6, with TRBD1 matching over 9 bases. There are 17 residues in the CDR3. CDR1 and CDR2 from the germline V gene are SGHRS and YFSETQ. Germline trimming cut 4 bases from V and 1 base from J; bases unmatched to any gene: 6. In DNA form, the CDR3 reads TGCGCCAGCAGCAGGACAGGGGTGACTTCTGGGGCCAACGTCCTGACTTTC. Translating gives CASSRTGVTSGANVLTF.

CDR3 sequence: CASSQERLAGGPWFF. Here the CDR3 DNA reads TGTGCCAGCAGCCAAGAGAGGCTAGCGGGAGGGCCGTGGTTCTTC. The chain joins TRBV4-2 to TRBJ2-1; 12 bases match TRBD2. CDR3 length: 15 residues. J lost 15 bases, V lost 0 bases, and 9 bases had no gene match. CDR1 is LGHNA, CDR2 YNFKEQ, per germline.

With respect to this clone: The sample has other DNA sequences that encode this CDR3 too. This sequence joins TRBV7-9 and TRBJ1-2, with TRBD1 matching 9 bases. Unmatched junction bases numbered 1, after V lost 3 bases and J lost 5 bases. Germline V lookup: CDR1 SEHNR, CDR2 FQNEAQ (reference sequence). CDR3 size: 13 residues. The chain's CDR3 is CASSLTGGYGYTF. As DNA, the CDR3 is TGTGCCAGCAGCTTGACAGGGGGGTATGGCTACACCTTC.

This clone came up a few times. The chain recombines TRBV9 with TRBJ1-6; D gene ambiguous. The CDR3 loop spans 14 amino acids. The ends were cut back, 0 bases at V and 6 bases at J, with 7 bases in the middle. The germline CDR1 and CDR2 sequences are SGDLS and YYNGEE. The CDR3 region has the DNA TGTGCCAGCAGCGTAGGGAGTAGTAATTCACCCCTCCACTTT. Its translation is CASSVGSSNSPLHF.